Within the sample, the clone carrying this T cell receptor (beta chain) is medium-sized. What it binds is unknown. The CDR3 is 14 amino acids. V dropped 3 bases and J dropped 3 bases, with 8 bases sitting between them. Germline CDR1 reads MGHDK; CDR2 reads SYGVNS. These data are taken from a study of cytotoxic CD8 clonotypes in ibrutinib-treated CLL. Across the whole study: Included were approximately ten relapsed/refractory and about 14 treatment-naive patients, of whom approximately 18 were IGHV unmutated. Complete response was seen in 2 patients and partial in roughly 25; approximately 12 progressed and about 14 stayed remitted after a median roughly 70 months. Average yields of 255,043 productive templates and approximately 94,000 productive rearrangements characterized the samples.

Study-level points and caveats: Clonality went up at ibrutinib response and then declined back toward baseline at progression.

Here immunoSEQ multiplex PCR was the method, and the copy in TCRdb shows in-frame clones only, minus some. Of some 14,000 clones listed, 70% are singletons. Here the sequenced sample was PBMCs, taken before ibrutinib treatment. The chain links TRBV25-1 to TRBJ2-2; unclear D gene. The receptor's source is a human donor with chronic lymphocytic leukemia. The CDR3 protein is CASSDQRDTGELFF. For the CDR3, the DNA is TGTGCCAGCAGTGACCAACGGGACACCGGGGAGCTGTTTTTT.